This T cell receptor (beta chain) derives from a study of regulatory T cells in long-lasting Graves disease. At the level of the study: Those with persistent Graves' disease had received antithyroid drugs for over 5 years with positive TSH receptor antibodies.

As to time point: persistent/refractory GD, antithyroid drugs over 5 years with positive TRAb. PBMCs were the source of the RNA used for TCR sequencing. The length of the CDR3 is 12 residues. The germline V gene encodes CDR1 SQVTM and CDR2 ANQGSEA. J gave up 5 bases and V 7 bases, and 5 bases lay outside the gene matches. Concerning this clonotype itself: As yet, its antigen is unknown.

Findings and limits, study-wide: Persistent cases favored TRBV28, TRBJ1-2 and TRBJ2-5.

iRepertoire HTBI primers and Arm-PCR of CDR3 regions built TCR beta libraries. TCRdb re-called the multiplex PCR reads through MiXCR, storing one row per CDR3 protein. Among roughly 400,000 distinct CDR3 sequences listed, roughly a fifth were seen once. The sequence derives from a female donor with Graves disease. J is TRBJ2-7 and V is TRBV29-1; 10 positions match TRBD1. The source material was peripheral blood mononuclear cells (PBMCs), sampled when the disease was refractory, from a patient treated with antithyroid drugs. The CDR3 is CSGGTGDDEQYF. The CDR3, as DNA: TGCAGCGGGGGGACAGGGGACGACGAGCAGTACTTC.